This T cell receptor beta chain was found in a study (dated by TCRdb to about 2016). Describing the broader study: The research examined where HIV persistence comes from in people whose immune systems controlled HIV infection without treatment.

Looking up the germline V gene yields CDR1 SGHTA and CDR2 FQGNSA. V drops 2 bases and J drops 0 bases, leaving 4 bases in between. The CDR3, cysteine through phenylalanine, is 13 amino acids long. Only the CDR3 region is kept as DNA, spanning 39 bases read in frame from base 1. Library preparation was by 5' RACE. The sequencing machine was an Illumina HiSeq 2000. TCRdb handled the public reads itself, with Q25 trimming in fastp and clone calling in MiXCR, and kept productive beta chains. All rows with the same CDR3 protein become a single entry with the most common DNA and genes. This sample holds approximately 3,000 distinct CDR3 sequences; 6% to 8.5% were observed only once. The ten largest clones represent roughly 6.7% of the sample. Comments on this clonotype: Which antigen it targets is not known. No clone much larger than this one lies a single base away; base qualities are absent.

This sequence was found in a female donor with HIV. Rearrangement joined TRBV7-2 to TRBJ1-1, with an unclear D gene assignment. Sequencing was done on a sample of total memory T cells from blood PBMCs. The sample's cell subset or site label is to be understood as: transitional memory CD4+ T cells. For the CDR3, the sequence is CASSLYVNTEAFF. In nucleotides, the sequence is TGTGCCAGCAGCTTATACGTGAACACTGAAGCTTTCTTT.